Listed here are 25 T cell receptor beta chains from one sample, sequenced in a study of control samples from healthy donors and cancer patients. The method was immunoSEQ multiplex PCR; TCRdb's version includes in-frame clones alone and lacks a portion of them. The table has about 410,000 clones, 90% seen once. Sequenced material: PBMCs. All receptors come from a man in his forties with head and neck cancer.

This chain uses TRBV6-2 or TRBV6-3 with TRBJ1-1; 7 bases line up with TRBD1. This CDR3 comprises 15 residues. The trim removed 6 bases at V and 5 bases at J, leaving 12 bases unmatched. Germline V gives CDR1 MNHEY, CDR2 SVGEGT. The DNA of the CDR3 is TGTGCCAGCAGCTGGAGACAGGGTGTGCGGACTGAAGCTTTCTTT. Translated: CASSWRQGVRTEAFF.

This chain connects TRBV12-3 or TRBV12-4 to TRBJ1-1; no clear D gene. Trimming took off 7 bases at V and 6 bases at J, with 15 bases between the two ends. CDR3 size: 13 residues. The CDR3 is CASTWSGGPEAFF. CDR3 coding DNA: TGTGCCAGCACCTGGTCGGGTGGGCCTGAAGCTTTCTTT.

This clone was seen once. Other nucleotide sequences from this sample produce the same CDR3. Written as DNA, the CDR3 is TGTGCCAGCTCACCAGGCAGCTACGAGCAGTACTTC. Its translation is CASSPGSYEQYF. The V gene is TRBV18, the J gene TRBJ2-7, with D hard to call. The CDR3 length is 12 residues. V was shortened by 2 bases and J by 3 bases, with 5 bases between the two germline ends. Germline V CDR1 and CDR2: KGHSH, LQKENI.

The J gene is TRBJ2-7, the V gene TRBV4-3; D not resolved. The germline CDR1 and CDR2 sequences are LGHNA and YSLEER. The CDR3 extends over 15 amino acids. Trimming took off 0 bases at V and 3 bases at J, with 12 bases between the two ends. In DNA form, the CDR3 reads TGCGCCAGCAGCCAAGATGCTAGTGTCAGCTACGAGCAGTACTTC. Translating gives CASSQDASVSYEQYF.

J is TRBJ2-7 and V is TRBV5-5; D unresolved. Germline CDR1 and CDR2: SGHKS and YYEKEE (reference sequence). The CDR3 runs 12 residues. Trimming removed 1 base from V and 2 bases from J, with 4 bases in between. The CDR3 DNA is TGTGCCAGCAGCTTGAACCCCTACGAGCAGTACTTC. It translates to CASSLNPYEQYF.

The chain links TRBV11-2 to TRBJ2-1; D may be TRBD1 (6 bases). The CDR3 length is 14 residues. The V end was cut by 1 base, the J end by 7 bases, with 11 bases between. Germline values: CDR1 SGHAT, CDR2 FQNNGV. The CDR3: CASSLGGPINEQFF. The CDR3 bases are TGTGCCAGCAGCTTAGGGGGGCCGATAAATGAGCAGTTCTTC.

This clone appeared a single time. The J gene is TRBJ1-2, the V gene TRBV28; the D is unclear. The CDR3 covers 14 residues. Germline assignment: CDR1 MDHEN and CDR2 SYDVKM. V lost 7 bases and J lost 4, with 16 bases in between. CDR3 nucleotides: TGTGCCAGCACCGTAGGGCCGGGTCCCTATGGCTACACCTTC. It translates to CASTVGPGPYGYTF.

The count of this clone is one. The rearrangement links TRBV29-1 to TRBJ2-7; 8 bases agree with TRBD1. J lost 0 bases, V lost 8 bases, and 6 bases had no gene match. The CDR3 runs 13 residues. Germline V lookup: CDR1 SQVTM, CDR2 ANQGSEA. CDR3 sequence reads: CSFRDRSSYEQYF. CDR3 nucleotides: TGCAGCTTCCGGGACAGGAGCTCCTACGAGCAGTACTTC.

Note on this clone: This sample includes further DNA sequences coding for the same CDR3. V is TRBV30 and J is TRBJ1-1, with 7 bases that match TRBD1. This CDR3 has 13 residues. In germline, CDR1 is GTSNPN, CDR2 SVGIG (reference sequence). The V and J ends lost 2 bases and 5 bases, in that order; junction bases with no gene match: 5. The CDR3: CAWSRQGGTEAFF. CDR3 in DNA: TGTGCCTGGAGTCGACAGGGCGGGACTGAAGCTTTCTTT.

The V gene is TRBV10-2, the J gene TRBJ1-6, with 7 bases identical to TRBD1. Germline CDR1 and CDR2: WSHSY and SAAADI. The J segment lost 0 bases and the V segment lost 3 bases, leaving 8 bases of the junction unmatched. There are 18 residues in the CDR3. CDR3 protein: CASSDLTGPNSYNSPLHF. DNA for the CDR3: TGCGCCAGCAGTGATTTGACAGGGCCCAACTCCTATAATTCACCCCTCCACTTT.

The V gene is TRBV7-8, the J gene TRBJ2-7; possibly TRBD1 for D (6 bases). Per germline, CDR1 SGHVS and CDR2 FQNEAQ. This CDR3 has 16 residues. V was pared by 1 base and J by 2 bases, with 15 bases between. Written as DNA, the CDR3 is TGTGCCAGCAGCTTAGGGGCAGGGGAAAGCGCCTACGAGCAGTACTTC. Protein product: CASSLGAGESAYEQYF. The full variable domain, rest sourced from reference TRBV7-8 and TRBJ2-7, is GAGVSQSPRYKVAKRGQDVALRCDPISGHVSLFWYQQALGQGPEFLTYFQNEAQLDKSGLPSDRFFAERPEGSVSTLKIQRTQQEDSAVYLCASSLGAGESAYEQYFGPGTRLTVT.

The J gene is TRBJ1-2, the V gene TRBV6-1; D remains ambiguous. This CDR3 has 13 amino acids. The V and J ends lost 0 bases and 7 bases respectively, with 9 bases between them. The germline gives CDR1 MNHNS, CDR2 SASEGT. CDR3 DNA: TGTGCCAGCAGTGAAGCGAGAGGGTCTGGCTACACCTTC. It codes for CASSEARGSGYTF.

This chain connects TRBV18 to TRBJ1-2; maybe TRBD1 (6 bases). CDR3 length: 14 amino acids. Deletions cut 6 bases from V and 3 bases from J, with 14 bases between. Per germline, CDR1 KGHSH and CDR2 LQKENI. The CDR3 nucleotides read TGTGCCAGCTCCCCCTCCCGACAGGACTATGGCTACACCTTC. Its protein is CASSPSRQDYGYTF. The full variable domain, completed using reference TRBV18 and TRBJ1-2, is NAGVMQNPRHLVRRRGQEARLRCSPMKGHSHVYWYRQLPEEGLKFMVYLQKENIIDESGMPKERFSAEFPKEGPSILRIQQVVRGDSAAYFCASSPSRQDYGYTFGSGTRLTVV.

This rearrangement joins TRBV7-3 to TRBJ2-7; 9 nucleotides align to TRBD1. V trimming: 5 bases; J trimming: 6 bases; junction bases outside the gene matches: 11. The CDR3 extends over 15 amino acids. Germline CDR1 is SGHTA and CDR2 is FQGTGA. The CDR3 DNA is TGTGCCAGCAGCGCGCATGAACAGGGGGCAGGCGAGCAGTACTTC. Its protein is CASSAHEQGAGEQYF.

The chain uses TRBV5-8 and TRBJ1-2; D not certain. Germline V gene data show CDR1 as SGHTS and CDR2 as YDEGEE. The CDR3 consists of 13 residues. V lost 0 bases and J lost 10, with 13 bases in between. CDR3 sequence: CASSLDGRDPYTF. In DNA form, the CDR3 reads TGTGCCAGCAGCTTGGACGGCCGGGATCCCTACACCTTC.

The chain employs TRBV19 and TRBJ1-4; a weak D match, TRBD1 (5 bases). Germline V gene sequence: CDR1 LNHDA, CDR2 SQIVND (reference sequence). This CDR3 region has 18 residues. Trimming removed 2 bases at V and 3 bases at J, with 19 bases between. The CDR3: CASSIRYKGEAANEKLFF. CDR3 nucleotide sequence: TGTGCCAGTAGTATAAGATATAAAGGGGAAGCAGCTAATGAAAAACTGTTTTTT.

The chain employs TRBV30 and TRBJ2-6; D could derive from TRBD1 or TRBD2 (5 bases each). The CDR3 consists of 19 residues. Germline V lookup: CDR1 GTSNPN, CDR2 SVGIG (reference sequence). V shed 2 bases and J shed 3 bases, with 23 bases lying between them. The CDR3 DNA reads TGTGCCTGGAGTCGGAGGTGGGGGACCGACCGCTTTGGGGCCAACGTCCTGACTTTC. Translation: CAWSRRWGTDRFGANVLTF. The variable domain in full, with the rest retrieved from reference TRBV30 and TRBJ2-6, is SQTIHQWPATLVQPVGSPLSLECTVEGTSNPNLYWYRQAAGRGLQLLFYSVGIGQISSEVPQNLSASRPQDRQFILSSKKLLLSDSGFYLCAWSRRWGTDRFGANVLTFGAGSRLTVL.

This clone was seen more than once but under ten times. V usage is TRBV25-1 and J usage is TRBJ2-2; D is possibly TRBD1 (6 bases). The CDR3 contains 15 residues. Germline V CDR1 and CDR2: MGHDK, SYGVNS. Trimming shortened V by 3 bases and J by 3 bases, and 11 bases separated the two germline ends. The CDR3 reads CASSEQGRDTGELFF. The CDR3, as DNA: TGTGCCAGCAGTGAGCAGGGGCGAGACACCGGGGAGCTGTTTTTT.

The rearrangement joins TRBV9 to TRBJ1-1; no firm D call. V shed 5 bases and J shed 1 base, with 9 bases lying between them. Germline loops: CDR1 SGDLS, CDR2 YYNGEE. The CDR3 has 13 amino acids. The CDR3 nucleotides are TGTGCCAGCAGACGCGAGGGGAACACTGAAGCTTTCTTT. This translates into CASRREGNTEAFF.

This chain uses TRBV27 with TRBJ1-1; D is uncertain. Per the germline V gene, CDR1 is MNHEY and CDR2 is SMNVEV (reference sequence). The V gene lost 6 bases and the J gene lost 6 bases, with 14 bases spanning the gap. The CDR3 consists of 13 residues. The DNA of the CDR3 is TGTGCCAGCAGGCGCCTGGGAGAACCTGAAGCTTTCTTT. Protein product: CASRRLGEPEAFF.

The chain couples TRBV6-2 or TRBV6-3 to TRBJ2-3; TRBD1 agrees at 8 bases. The CDR3 spans 15 residues. After removal of 1 base from V and 6 bases from J, the junction contained 6 bases not matched to a gene. Germline CDR1 and CDR2: MNHEY and SVGEGT. CDR3: CASSYFLQGDDTQYF. The CDR3 DNA is TGTGCCAGCAGTTACTTCTTACAGGGGGACGATACGCAGTATTTT.

V is TRBV6-4 and J is TRBJ2-7; the D gene is possibly TRBD2 (6 bases). The germline CDR1 and CDR2 sequences are MRHNA and SNTAGT. The CDR3 loop spans 15 amino acids. V lost 0 bases and J lost 2, with 11 bases in between. Here the CDR3 DNA reads TGTGCCAGCAGTGACTCCGCGGGACCGCCCTACGAGCAGTACTTC. Protein: CASSDSAGPPYEQYF.

V gene TRBV7-2 combines with J gene TRBJ1-4; D unresolved. CDR3 length: 15 amino acids. Deletions cut 4 bases from V and 3 bases from J, with 12 bases between. Germline CDR1 SGHTA, CDR2 FQGNSA. Here the CDR3 reads CASSWGRLANEKLFF. The CDR3 nucleotides read TGTGCCAGCAGCTGGGGTAGATTGGCTAATGAAAAACTGTTTTTT.

DNA for the CDR3: TGTGCCAGTAGTTACAGGAGAGAAGAGACCCAGTACTTC. Its protein is CASSYRREETQYF. The rearrangement links TRBV19 to TRBJ2-5, with D tentatively TRBD1 (5 bases). V lost 5 bases to trimming and J lost 3 bases, with 10 bases between them. CDR3 size: 13 residues. Germline CDR1 and CDR2: LNHDA and SQIVND (reference sequence).

The CDR3 sequence is CASSSVGGRTEAFF. The DNA of the CDR3 is TGTGCCAGCAGTTCCGTTGGGGGGCGGACTGAAGCTTTCTTT. The chain combines TRBV27 with TRBJ1-1; D perhaps matches TRBD1 (6 bases). Deletions cut 4 bases from V and 5 bases from J, with 14 bases between. The CDR3 sequence is 14 residues long. The germline CDR1 and CDR2 sequences are MNHEY and SMNVEV (reference sequence).